The present T cell receptor (beta chain) was sequenced within a study of blood T cell repertoires in COVID-19. Study details: Sites in the United States, Italy and Spain provided acute and convalescent COVID-19 samples. Nucleic acid was either cDNA or gDNA, and it came from T cells, B-cell-depleted T cells, or PBMCs.

Germline values: CDR1 LGHDT, CDR2 YNNKEL (reference sequence). CDR3 length: 14 residues. Trimming removed 6 bases from V and 1 base from J, with 11 bases in between. Authors' data handling: Counts of nucleated cells, estimated from reference gene primer amplification, were obtained. The assay was immunoSEQ multiplex PCR, and TCRdb's table has in-frame clones only and misses some. V and J calls and clone size follow that table, whereas D and trimming were derived from the DNA. The repertoire holds about 300,000 clones, with 75% to 90% as singletons. Sequenced: peripheral blood. The chain links TRBV3-1 (or the pseudogene TRBV3-2) to TRBJ2-3, with a possible D match to TRBD2 (6 bases). This TCR was recovered from a young man with active or convalescent COVID-19. The CDR3 loop reads CASRSERGTDTQYF. The CDR3 region has the DNA TGTGCCAGCAGATCTGAGCGGGGCACAGATACGCAGTATTTT.